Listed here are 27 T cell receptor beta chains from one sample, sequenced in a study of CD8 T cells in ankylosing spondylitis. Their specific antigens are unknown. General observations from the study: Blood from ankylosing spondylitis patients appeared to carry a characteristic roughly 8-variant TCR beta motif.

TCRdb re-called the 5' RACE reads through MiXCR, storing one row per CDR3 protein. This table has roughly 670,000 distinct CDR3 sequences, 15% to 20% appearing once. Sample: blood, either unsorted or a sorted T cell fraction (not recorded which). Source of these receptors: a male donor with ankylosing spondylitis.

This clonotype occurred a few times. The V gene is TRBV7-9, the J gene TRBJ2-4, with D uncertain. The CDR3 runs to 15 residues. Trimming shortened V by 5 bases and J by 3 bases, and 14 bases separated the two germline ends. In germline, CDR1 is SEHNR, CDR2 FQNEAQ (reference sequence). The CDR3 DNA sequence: TGTGCCAGCAGCCATTACCCCACAGACAAAAACATTCAGTACTTC. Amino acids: CASSHYPTDKNIQYF. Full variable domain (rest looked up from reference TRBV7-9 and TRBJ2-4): DTGVSQNPRHKITKRGQNVTFRCDPISEHNRLYWYRQTLGQGPEFLTYFQNEAQLEKSRLLSDRFSAERPKGSFSTLEIQRTEQGDSAMYLCASSHYPTDKNIQYFGAGTRLSVL.

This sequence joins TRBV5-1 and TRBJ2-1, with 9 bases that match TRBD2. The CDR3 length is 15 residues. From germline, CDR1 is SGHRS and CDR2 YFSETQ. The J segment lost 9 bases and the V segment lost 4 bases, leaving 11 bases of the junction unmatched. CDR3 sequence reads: CASSLGTSPGGEQFF. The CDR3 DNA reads TGCGCCAGCAGCCTGGGGACTAGCCCGGGGGGTGAGCAGTTCTTC.

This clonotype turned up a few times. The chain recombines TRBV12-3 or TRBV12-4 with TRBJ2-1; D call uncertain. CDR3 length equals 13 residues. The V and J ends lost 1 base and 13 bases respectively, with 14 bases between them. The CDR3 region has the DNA TGTGCCAGCAGTTTAGGACCCGCCAGCCTACAGTTCTTC. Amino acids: CASSLGPASLQFF.

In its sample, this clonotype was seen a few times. Here the CDR3 reads CSASLDSTALYEQYF. For the CDR3, the DNA is TGCAGTGCTAGCCTGGACTCAACAGCACTCTACGAGCAGTACTTC. The chain has TRBV20-1 and TRBJ2-7; tentatively, D is TRBD2 (5 bases). Germline lookup yields CDR1 DFQATT and CDR2 SNEGSKA (reference sequence). The CDR3 has 15 amino acids. V was clipped by 3 bases and J by 3 bases, with 18 bases between them.

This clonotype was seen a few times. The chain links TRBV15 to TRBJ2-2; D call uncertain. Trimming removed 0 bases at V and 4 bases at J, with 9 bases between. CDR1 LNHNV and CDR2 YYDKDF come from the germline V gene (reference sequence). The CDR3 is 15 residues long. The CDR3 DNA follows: TGTGCCACCAGCAGAGAGCTAGGTGGCACCGGGGAGCTGTTTTTT. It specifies CATSRELGGTGELFF.

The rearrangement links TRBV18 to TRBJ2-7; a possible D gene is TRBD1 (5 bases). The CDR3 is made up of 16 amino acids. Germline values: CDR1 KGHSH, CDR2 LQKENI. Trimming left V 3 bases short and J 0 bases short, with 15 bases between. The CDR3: CASSPPERGSSYEQYF. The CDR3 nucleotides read TGTGCCAGCTCACCGCCAGAAAGGGGAAGCTCCTACGAGCAGTACTTC.

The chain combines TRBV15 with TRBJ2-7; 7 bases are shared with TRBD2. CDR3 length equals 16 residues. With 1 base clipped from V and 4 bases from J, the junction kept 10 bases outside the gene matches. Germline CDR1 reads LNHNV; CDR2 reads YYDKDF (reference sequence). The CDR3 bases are TGTGCCACCAGCAGAGCGCCGGCGGGAGACGGGTACGAGCAGTACTTC. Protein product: CATSRAPAGDGYEQYF.

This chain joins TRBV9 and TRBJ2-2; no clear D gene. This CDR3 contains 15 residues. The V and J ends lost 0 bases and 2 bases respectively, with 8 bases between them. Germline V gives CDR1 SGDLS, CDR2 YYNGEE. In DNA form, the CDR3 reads TGTGCCAGCAGCGTAGGAGGTGGAAACACCGGGGAGCTGTTTTTT. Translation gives CASSVGGGNTGELFF. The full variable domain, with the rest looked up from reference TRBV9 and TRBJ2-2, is DSGVTQTPKHLITATGQRVTLRCSPRSGDLSVYWYQQSLDQGLQFLIQYYNGEERAKGNILERFSAQQFPDLHSELNLSSLELGDSALYFCASSVGGGNTGELFFGEGSRLTVL.

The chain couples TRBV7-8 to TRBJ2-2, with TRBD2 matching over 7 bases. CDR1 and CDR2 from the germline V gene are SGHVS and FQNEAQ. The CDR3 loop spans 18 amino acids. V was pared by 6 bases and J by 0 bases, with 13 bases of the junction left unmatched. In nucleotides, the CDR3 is TGTGCCAGCAGGTCTAGCGGATATCTGTCTTCGAACACCGGGGAGCTGTTTTTT. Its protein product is CASRSSGYLSSNTGELFF.

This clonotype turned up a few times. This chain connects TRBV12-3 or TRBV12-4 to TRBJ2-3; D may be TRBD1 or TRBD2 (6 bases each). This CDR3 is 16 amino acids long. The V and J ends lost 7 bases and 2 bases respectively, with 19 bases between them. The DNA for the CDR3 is TGTGCCAGCACCCTAACGGCTTCGGGGGCCACAGATACGCAGTATTTT. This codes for CASTLTASGATDTQYF.

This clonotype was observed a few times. CDR3 amino acids: CASSLGTVTSQETQYF. The CDR3 nucleotides read TGTGCCAGCAGCTTAGGAACAGTTACTAGCCAAGAGACCCAGTACTTC. The J gene is TRBJ2-5, the V gene TRBV7-8, with D perhaps TRBD2 (5 bases). The CDR3 extends over 16 amino acids. Germline CDR1 reads SGHVS; CDR2 reads FQNEAQ. Trimming pared 1 base from V and 1 base from J, leaving 13 bases between.

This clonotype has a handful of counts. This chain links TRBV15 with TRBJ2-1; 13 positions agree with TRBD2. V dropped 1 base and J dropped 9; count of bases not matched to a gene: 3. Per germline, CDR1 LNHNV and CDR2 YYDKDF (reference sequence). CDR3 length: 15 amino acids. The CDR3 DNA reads TGTGCCACCAGCAGAGGACTAGCGGGAGGCAGTGAGCAGTTCTTC. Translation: CATSRGLAGGSEQFF.

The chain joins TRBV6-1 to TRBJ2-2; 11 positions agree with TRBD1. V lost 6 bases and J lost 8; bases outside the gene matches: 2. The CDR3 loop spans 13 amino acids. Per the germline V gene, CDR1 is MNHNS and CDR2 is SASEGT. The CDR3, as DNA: TGTGCCAGCAGGGACAGGGGGCGAGGGGAGCTGTTTTTT. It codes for CASRDRGRGELFF.

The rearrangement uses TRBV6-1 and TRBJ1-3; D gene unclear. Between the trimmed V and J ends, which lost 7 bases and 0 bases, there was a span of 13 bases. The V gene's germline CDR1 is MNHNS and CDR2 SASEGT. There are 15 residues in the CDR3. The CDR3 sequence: CASIYEASSGNTIYF. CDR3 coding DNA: TGTGCCAGCATCTACGAGGCGTCCTCTGGAAACACCATATATTTT.

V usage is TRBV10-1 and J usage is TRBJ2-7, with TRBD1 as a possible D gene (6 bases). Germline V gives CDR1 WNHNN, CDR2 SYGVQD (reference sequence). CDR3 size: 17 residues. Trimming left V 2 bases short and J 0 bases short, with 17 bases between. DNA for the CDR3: TGCGCCAGCAGTGAGCCCTCGGGACAATTCTCCTCCTACGAGCAGTACTTC. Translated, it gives CASSEPSGQFSSYEQYF.

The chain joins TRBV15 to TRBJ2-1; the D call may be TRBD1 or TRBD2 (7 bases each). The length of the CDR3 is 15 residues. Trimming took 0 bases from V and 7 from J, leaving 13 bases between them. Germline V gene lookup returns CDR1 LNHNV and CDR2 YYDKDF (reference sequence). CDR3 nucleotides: TGTGCCACCAGCAGAGATTCCAGGGGGGGGAATGAGCAGTTCTTC. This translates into CATSRDSRGGNEQFF.

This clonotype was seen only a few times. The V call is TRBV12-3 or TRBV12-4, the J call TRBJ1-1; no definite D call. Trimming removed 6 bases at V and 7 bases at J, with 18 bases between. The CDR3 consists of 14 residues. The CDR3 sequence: CASSPLPKPLEAFF. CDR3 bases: TGTGCCAGCAGCCCTTTGCCCAAGCCCCTTGAAGCTTTCTTT.

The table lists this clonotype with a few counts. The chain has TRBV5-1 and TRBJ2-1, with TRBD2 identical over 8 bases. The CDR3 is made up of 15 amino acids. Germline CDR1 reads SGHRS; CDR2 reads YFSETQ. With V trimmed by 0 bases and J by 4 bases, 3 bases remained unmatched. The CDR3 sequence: CASSLEGTRYNEQFF. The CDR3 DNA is TGCGCCAGCAGCTTGGAAGGGACTAGATACAATGAGCAGTTCTTC.

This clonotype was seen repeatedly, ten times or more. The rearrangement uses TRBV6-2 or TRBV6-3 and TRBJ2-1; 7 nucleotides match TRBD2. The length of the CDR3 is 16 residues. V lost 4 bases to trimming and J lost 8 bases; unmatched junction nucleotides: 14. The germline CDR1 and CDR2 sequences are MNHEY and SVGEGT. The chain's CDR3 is CASSSRGDSYLDEQFF. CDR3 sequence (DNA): TGTGCCAGCAGTTCACGGGGGGACTCCTATCTCGATGAGCAGTTCTTC.

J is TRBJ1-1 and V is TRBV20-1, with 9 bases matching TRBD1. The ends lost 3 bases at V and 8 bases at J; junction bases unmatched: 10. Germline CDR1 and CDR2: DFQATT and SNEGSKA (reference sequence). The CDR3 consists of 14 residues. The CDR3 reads CSARGPGTGLEAFF. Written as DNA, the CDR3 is TGCAGTGCTAGGGGGCCCGGGACAGGGCTGGAAGCTTTCTTT.

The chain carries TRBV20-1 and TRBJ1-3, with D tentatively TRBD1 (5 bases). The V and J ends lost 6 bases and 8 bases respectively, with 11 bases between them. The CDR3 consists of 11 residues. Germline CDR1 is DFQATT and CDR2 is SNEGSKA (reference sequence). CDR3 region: CSAGTLDTIYF. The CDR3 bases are TGCAGTGCCGGGACCCTGGACACCATATATTTT.

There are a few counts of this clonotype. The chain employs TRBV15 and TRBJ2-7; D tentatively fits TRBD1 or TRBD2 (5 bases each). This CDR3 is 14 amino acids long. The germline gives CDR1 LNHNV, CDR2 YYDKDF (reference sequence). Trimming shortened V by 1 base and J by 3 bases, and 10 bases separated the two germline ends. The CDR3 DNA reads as TGTGCCACCAGCAGAGGAGGGGTGCTCTACGAGCAGTACTTC. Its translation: CATSRGGVLYEQYF.

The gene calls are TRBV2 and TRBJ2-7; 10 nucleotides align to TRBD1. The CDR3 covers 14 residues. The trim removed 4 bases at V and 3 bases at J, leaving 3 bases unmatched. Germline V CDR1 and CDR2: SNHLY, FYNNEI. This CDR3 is CASSADRGVYEQYF. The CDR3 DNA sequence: TGTGCCAGCAGTGCGGACAGGGGGGTCTACGAGCAGTACTTC.

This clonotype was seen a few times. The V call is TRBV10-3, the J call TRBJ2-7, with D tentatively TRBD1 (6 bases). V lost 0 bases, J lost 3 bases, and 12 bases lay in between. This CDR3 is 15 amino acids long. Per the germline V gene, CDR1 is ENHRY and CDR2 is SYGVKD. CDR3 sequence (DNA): TGTGCCATCAGTGAGTCGAAGGACAGAATCTACGAGCAGTACTTC. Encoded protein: CAISESKDRIYEQYF.

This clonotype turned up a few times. CDR3 amino acids: CSARVAEGREHYNEQFF. The CDR3, as DNA: TGCAGTGCTAGAGTTGCAGAGGGGCGGGAACATTACAATGAGCAGTTCTTC. The J gene is TRBJ2-1, the V gene TRBV20-1; possibly TRBD2 for D (6 bases). The CDR3 totals 17 residues. In germline, CDR1 is DFQATT, CDR2 SNEGSKA (reference sequence). V lost 1 base to trimming and J lost 4 bases, with 20 bases between them.

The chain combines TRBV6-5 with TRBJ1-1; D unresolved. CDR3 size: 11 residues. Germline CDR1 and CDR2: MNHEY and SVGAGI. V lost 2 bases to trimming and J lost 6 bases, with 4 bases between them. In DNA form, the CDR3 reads TGTGCCAGCAGTTACCTCTCTGAAGCTTTCTTT. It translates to CASSYLSEAFF.

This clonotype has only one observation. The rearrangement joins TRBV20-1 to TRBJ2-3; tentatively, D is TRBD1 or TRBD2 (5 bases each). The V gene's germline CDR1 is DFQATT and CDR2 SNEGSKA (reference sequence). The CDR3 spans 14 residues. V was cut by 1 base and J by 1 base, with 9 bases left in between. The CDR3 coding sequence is TGCAGTGCTAGAGGGGGGAGCCGCACAGATACGCAGTATTTT. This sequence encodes CSARGGSRTDTQYF.